Listed here are 31 T cell receptor beta chains from one sample, sequenced in a study of CD4+ T cells in melanoma. TCRdb's copy holds only in-frame clones and misses some; the assay was immunoSEQ multiplex PCR. The table includes nearly 50,000 clones, roughly 89% detected once. The sequenced sample was peripheral blood. Receptors originate from a human donor with melanoma.

The V gene is TRBV27, the J gene TRBJ2-7, with 7 bases that match TRBD2. Germline CDR1 reads MNHEY; CDR2 reads SMNVEV (reference sequence). V shed 0 bases, J shed 7 bases, and the junction held 9 bases outside the gene matches. The CDR3 runs 15 residues. As DNA, the CDR3 is TGTGCCAGCAGTTTATCGTTGGGGGGGAGGGCTGAGCAGTACTTC. This gives the protein CASSLSLGGRAEQYF.

V and J are TRBV5-6 and TRBJ1-6; 7 nucleotides agree with TRBD1. CDR3 length equals 14 residues. Germline lookup yields CDR1 SGHDT and CDR2 YYEEEE. Germline trimming cut 2 bases from V and 7 bases from J; bases unmatched to any gene: 3. DNA for the CDR3: TGTGCCAGCAGCTTCCAGGGGGAGAATTCACCCCTCCACTTT. Its translation: CASSFQGENSPLHF.

This chain uses TRBV7-9 with TRBJ1-4; the D gene is possibly TRBD1 (5 bases). CDR1 SEHNR and CDR2 FQNEAQ come from the germline V gene (reference sequence). This CDR3 contains 15 residues. The germline V and J ends were trimmed by 5 bases and 4 bases, with 14 bases remaining between them. CDR3 sequence reads: CASSPGTGINEKLFF. As DNA, the CDR3 is TGTGCCAGCAGCCCCGGGACGGGAATTAATGAAAAACTGTTTTTT.

The V gene is TRBV5-6, the J gene TRBJ2-5, with 14 bases lining up with TRBD2. Per germline, CDR1 SGHDT and CDR2 YYEEEE. V lost 4 bases and J lost 7; bases outside the gene matches: 6. The CDR3 extends over 15 amino acids. Here the CDR3 DNA reads TGTGCCAGCAGCCCGAGACTAGCGGGGGGGCGGACCCAGTACTTC. As protein: CASSPRLAGGRTQYF.

The genes are TRBV7-2 and TRBJ1-5; D gene unclear. This CDR3 comprises 15 residues. Between the trimmed V and J ends, which lost 1 base and 0 bases, there was a span of 7 bases. Germline V gives CDR1 SGHTA, CDR2 FQGNSA. The CDR3 reads CASSLDRGSNQPQHF. The CDR3 region has the DNA TGTGCCAGCAGCTTAGACCGGGGTAGCAATCAGCCCCAGCATTTT. Full variable domain (outside the CDR3, taken from reference TRBV7-2 and TRBJ1-5): GAGVSQSPSNKVTEKGKDVELRCDPISGHTALYWYRQSLGQGLEFLIYFQGNSAPDKSGLPSDRFSAERTGGSVSTLTIQRTQQEDSAVYLCASSLDRGSNQPQHFGDGTRLSIL.

The chain combines TRBV4-1 with TRBJ1-1; the match to TRBD1 covers 7 bases. This CDR3 is built from 14 residues. Germline CDR1 is MGHRA and CDR2 is YSYEKL. V trimming: 3 bases; J trimming: 7 bases; junction bases outside the gene matches: 8. CDR3 region: CASSQRLTGYEAFF. The CDR3 nucleotides read TGCGCCAGCAGCCAGCGTTTGACAGGGTATGAAGCTTTCTTT.

The chain combines TRBV6-5 with TRBJ2-7; D is uncertain. The germline V gene encodes CDR1 MNHEY and CDR2 SVGAGI. The CDR3 covers 13 residues. V lost 2 bases and J 2 bases, leaving 7 bases between the germline ends. The CDR3 reads CASSYAVTYEQYF. In DNA, the CDR3 is TGTGCCAGCAGTTACGCAGTTACCTACGAGCAGTACTTC.

The rearrangement uses TRBV19 and TRBJ2-7; D uncertain. Germline CDR1 and CDR2: LNHDA and SQIVND (reference sequence). The CDR3 extends over 15 amino acids. Trimming left V 3 bases short and J 4 bases short, with 16 bases between. The CDR3 coding sequence is TGTGCCAGTAGTATGAGCTACAGTGCGAATTACGAGCAGTACTTC. Amino acids: CASSMSYSANYEQYF.

The rearrangement joins TRBV18 to TRBJ2-2; 9 positions agree with TRBD1. CDR3 length equals 16 residues. CDR1 is KGHSH and CDR2 is LQKENI in the germline V gene. V lost 2 bases to trimming and J lost 5 bases; unmatched junction nucleotides: 6. Here the CDR3 reads CASSPETGQGTGELFF. The CDR3, as DNA: TGTGCCAGCTCACCAGAAACGGGACAGGGAACCGGGGAGCTGTTTTTT.

This clone appeared once. The genes are TRBV19 and TRBJ1-2; TRBD1 matches at 8 bases. The trim removed 5 bases at V and 4 bases at J, leaving 6 bases unmatched. Germline CDR1 is LNHDA and CDR2 is SQIVND (reference sequence). There are 14 residues in the CDR3. For the CDR3, the DNA is TGTGCCAGTAGTCTCCGGACAGGGCCCTATGGCTACACCTTC. This gives the protein CASSLRTGPYGYTF.

This chain connects TRBV20-1 to TRBJ1-2; D is unresolved. The CDR3 contains 11 residues. The germline gives CDR1 DFQATT, CDR2 SNEGSKA (reference sequence). With 1 base removed from V and 6 bases from J, the gap between germline ends came to 6 bases. Here the CDR3 reads CSARASNGYTF. The CDR3 nucleotides read TGCAGTGCTAGAGCATCTAATGGCTACACCTTC.

This clone has only one observation. V usage is TRBV19 and J usage is TRBJ1-6, with a possible D match to TRBD1 (5 bases). This CDR3 spans 13 amino acids. The germline CDR1 and CDR2 sequences are LNHDA and SQIVND (reference sequence). V was trimmed by 7 bases and J by 10 bases, leaving 14 bases between them. The CDR3 sequence: CASTDGGGSPLHF. CDR3 nucleotide sequence: TGTGCCAGTACCGATGGGGGAGGGTCACCCCTCCACTTT.

This chain links TRBV4-3 with TRBJ1-2; D gene uncertain. Germline CDR1 is LGHNA and CDR2 is YSLEER. Trimming cost V 0 bases and J 5 bases, with 13 bases left between them. This CDR3 comprises 15 residues. CDR3 in amino acids: CASSQDQTPGYGYTF. CDR3 nucleotide sequence: TGCGCCAGCAGCCAAGATCAGACCCCTGGATATGGCTACACCTTC.

This chain connects TRBV25-1 to TRBJ2-3; D call uncertain. CDR3 size: 16 residues. Deletions cut 3 bases from V and 3 bases from J, with 16 bases between. In germline, CDR1 is MGHDK, CDR2 SYGVNS. CDR3 residues: CASSDFPYARTDTQYF. CDR3 DNA sequence: TGTGCCAGCAGTGATTTTCCATATGCCCGAACAGATACGCAGTATTTT.

V and J are TRBV5-1 and TRBJ1-3; D is unclear. Germline V lookup: CDR1 SGHRS, CDR2 YFSETQ. V was pared by 5 bases and J by 4 bases, with 19 bases between. The CDR3 loop spans 16 amino acids. CDR3: CASSIDPRASGNTIYF. DNA for the CDR3: TGCGCCAGCAGTATCGATCCCCGGGCTTCAGGAAACACCATATATTTT.

The rearrangement links TRBV29-1 to TRBJ1-2; D unresolved. V lost 3 bases, J lost 2 bases, and 10 bases lay in between. Germline CDR1 is SQVTM and CDR2 is ANQGSEA. The CDR3 is 13 amino acids. Here the CDR3 reads CSVDLMANYGYTF. DNA of the CDR3: TGCAGCGTTGATTTGATGGCCAACTATGGCTACACCTTC.

The V gene is TRBV7-2, the J gene TRBJ2-3, with D maybe TRBD1 (6 bases). The CDR3 runs to 15 residues. Germline V gene data show CDR1 as SGHTA and CDR2 as FQGNSA. V dropped 0 bases and J dropped 5 bases, with 12 bases sitting between them. Written as DNA, the CDR3 is TGTGCCAGCAGCTTAGCAGCAGGGGCCGGAGATACGCAGTATTTT. Translating gives CASSLAAGAGDTQYF.

This clone was counted once. One junction end does not reproduce the germline sequence, and a read error may be involved. This chain links TRBV28 with TRBJ2-7, with D perhaps matching TRBD1 or TRBD2 (5 bases each). The V gene's germline CDR1 is MDHEN and CDR2 SYDVKM. The CDR3 consists of 12 residues. CDR3 sequence reads: CASTRDGYEQCF. The CDR3 nucleotides are TGTGCCAGCACCCGGGACGGGTACGAGCAGTGCTTC.

The rearrangement joins TRBV6-5 to TRBJ2-3; D is uncertain. The V gene lost 2 bases and the J gene lost 2 bases, with 8 bases spanning the gap. The CDR3 totals 14 residues. Germline CDR1 MNHEY, CDR2 SVGAGI. DNA of the CDR3: TGTGCCAGCAGTTACCTATCGGACACAGATACGCAGTATTTT. The encoded protein is CASSYLSDTDTQYF.

The rearrangement joins TRBV28 to TRBJ1-2; 7 bases are shared with TRBD1. This CDR3 comprises 14 residues. CDR1 and CDR2 (germline): MDHEN, SYDVKM. Losses at the gene ends were 4 bases for V and 5 bases for J; bases not matched to a gene: 7. DNA for the CDR3: TGTGCCAGCAGTTACCGGGACAGCACTTATGGCTACACCTTC. Residues: CASSYRDSTYGYTF.

This clone is a singleton in its sample. J is TRBJ2-1 and V is TRBV7-2; no definite D call. This CDR3 has 16 amino acids. Between the trimmed V and J ends, which lost 2 bases and 0 bases, there was a span of 11 bases. Germline lookup yields CDR1 SGHTA and CDR2 FQGNSA. DNA of the CDR3: TGTGCCAGCAGCTTAATTGGCAGTCCCTCCTACAATGAGCAGTTCTTC. This codes for CASSLIGSPSYNEQFF.

The rearrangement uses TRBV2 and TRBJ2-5, with TRBD2 as a possible D gene (5 bases). The CDR3 length is 19 residues. V gave up 7 bases and J gave up 4 bases, with 31 bases separating them. From germline, CDR1 is SNHLY and CDR2 FYNNEI. CDR3 coding DNA: TGTGCCAGCATAGGTCTGGACGCGGGCGTTAAAGGTGTTCGAGAGACCCAGTACTTC. Encoded protein: CASIGLDAGVKGVRETQYF.

This clone has only a few counts. The chain joins TRBV30 to TRBJ2-7, with 7 positions matching TRBD1. The CDR3 has 12 residues. The V and J ends lost 5 bases and 3 bases, in that order; junction bases with no gene match: 4. Looked up from germline, CDR1 is GTSNPN and CDR2 is SVGIG (reference sequence). This chain's CDR3 is CAWQGQLYEQYF. In nucleotides, the CDR3 is TGTGCCTGGCAGGGACAGCTCTACGAGCAGTACTTC.

The rearrangement links TRBV10-2 to TRBJ1-4, with D possibly matching TRBD1 (5 bases). The germline CDR1 and CDR2 sequences are WSHSY and SAAADI. There are 16 residues in the CDR3. V was trimmed by 3 bases and J by 7 bases, leaving 18 bases between them. The CDR3 DNA follows: TGCGCCAGCAGTGACAGGGAGGGTACGTCGGGTGAAAAACTGTTTTTT. Translated: CASSDREGTSGEKLFF.

This chain connects TRBV6-5 to TRBJ1-1, with D perhaps matching TRBD1 (6 bases). V was trimmed by 8 bases and J by 4 bases, leaving 11 bases between them. The germline CDR1 and CDR2 sequences are MNHEY and SVGAGI. The length of the CDR3 is 12 residues. In DNA form, the CDR3 reads TGTGCCAGCGGTACAGGGAGCACTGAAGCTTTCTTT. This sequence encodes CASGTGSTEAFF.

The chain carries TRBV7-9 and TRBJ2-7; D perhaps matches TRBD1 (5 bases). V shed 1 base and J shed 3 bases, with 13 bases lying between them. The length of the CDR3 is 15 residues. Germline CDR1 SEHNR, CDR2 FQNEAQ (reference sequence). CDR3 sequence (DNA): TGTGCCAGCAGCTTAGTAACAGGCCGGAGCTACGAGCAGTACTTC. Amino acids: CASSLVTGRSYEQYF. Complete variable domain (other parts from reference TRBV7-9 and TRBJ2-7): DTGVSQNPRHKITKRGQNVTFRCDPISEHNRLYWYRQTLGQGPEFLTYFQNEAQLEKSRLLSDRFSAERPKGSFSTLEIQRTEQGDSAMYLCASSLVTGRSYEQYFGPGTRLTVT.

The V call is TRBV4-1, the J call TRBJ1-1; 11 nucleotides align to TRBD1. The CDR3 consists of 19 residues. The V segment lost 2 bases and the J segment 4 bases; nucleotides outside the gene matches: 15. Germline CDR1 MGHRA, CDR2 YSYEKL. The CDR3 reads CASSQPTGQGAWRVTEAFF. Written as DNA, the CDR3 is TGCGCCAGCAGCCAACCCACTGGACAGGGGGCATGGAGAGTCACTGAAGCTTTCTTT.

The rearrangement joins TRBV29-1 to TRBJ2-1, with D unresolved. The CDR3 is made up of 15 amino acids. The germline gives CDR1 SQVTM, CDR2 ANQGSEA. Trimming cost V 7 bases and J 0 bases, with 16 bases left between them. CDR3 sequence (DNA): TGCAGCGCCGTAGCTCCCCCCCACTCCTACAATGAGCAGTTCTTC. Translation gives CSAVAPPHSYNEQFF.

The chain has TRBV9 and TRBJ2-2; D possibly matches TRBD1 or TRBD2 (5 bases each). Trimming stripped 2 bases from V and 4 bases from J, with 12 bases between. Germline values: CDR1 SGDLS, CDR2 YYNGEE. The CDR3 consists of 15 residues. CDR3 DNA sequence: TGTGCCAGCAGCGTGGAGGACATCCCCACCGGGGAGCTGTTTTTT. Translating gives CASSVEDIPTGELFF.

The V and J genes are TRBV18 and TRBJ2-1; tentative D call: TRBD1 (6 bases). This CDR3 spans 15 amino acids. Deletions cut 5 bases from V and 7 bases from J, with 18 bases between. Germline-derived CDR1 and CDR2 are KGHSH and LQKENI. CDR3 sequence (DNA): TGTGCCAGCTCAACTCCCGGGACAATACGAAATGAGCAGTTCTTC. Encoded protein: CASSTPGTIRNEQFF.

This clone was counted between two and nine times. This chain connects TRBV5-8 to TRBJ2-1; D unresolved. Germline V CDR1 and CDR2: SGHTS, YDEGEE. This CDR3 is built from 12 residues. The V gene lost 1 base and the J gene lost 8 bases, with 7 bases spanning the gap. The CDR3 nucleotides read TGTGCCAGCAGCTTGTTATGGGATGAGCAGTTCTTC. Its translation is CASSLLWDEQFF. Together with reference TRBV5-8 and TRBJ2-1, the CDR3 gives the full variable domain: EAGVTQSPTHLIKTRGQQATLRCSPISGHTSVYWYQQALGLGLQFLLWYDEGEERNRGNFPPRFSGRQFPNYSSELNVNALELEDSALYLCASSLLWDEQFFGPGTRLTVL.